This entry describes one T cell receptor (beta chain). The data stem from a study of T cell changes during pregnancy in multiple sclerosis. The V gene end was trimmed by 0 bases and the J gene end by 4 bases; junction bases not matched to a gene: 0. CDR3 length equals 15 residues. Germline-derived CDR1 and CDR2 are MRHNA and SNTAGT. Clones were sequenced by immunoSEQ multiplex PCR, and TCRdb holds only the in-frame ones, with some missing. This sample has around 35,000 clones, with about nine tenths found just once. The rearrangement links TRBV6-4 to TRBJ2-3; 11 nucleotides agree with TRBD2. The source material was CD8+ T cells from peripheral blood mononuclear cells, sampled in the first trimester of pregnancy. This TCR came from a female donor with multiple sclerosis, enrolled in a pregnancy study. The CDR3 region is CASSDSLAGADTQYF. CDR3 coding DNA: TGTGCCAGCAGTGACTCACTAGCGGGAGCAGATACGCAGTATTTT.